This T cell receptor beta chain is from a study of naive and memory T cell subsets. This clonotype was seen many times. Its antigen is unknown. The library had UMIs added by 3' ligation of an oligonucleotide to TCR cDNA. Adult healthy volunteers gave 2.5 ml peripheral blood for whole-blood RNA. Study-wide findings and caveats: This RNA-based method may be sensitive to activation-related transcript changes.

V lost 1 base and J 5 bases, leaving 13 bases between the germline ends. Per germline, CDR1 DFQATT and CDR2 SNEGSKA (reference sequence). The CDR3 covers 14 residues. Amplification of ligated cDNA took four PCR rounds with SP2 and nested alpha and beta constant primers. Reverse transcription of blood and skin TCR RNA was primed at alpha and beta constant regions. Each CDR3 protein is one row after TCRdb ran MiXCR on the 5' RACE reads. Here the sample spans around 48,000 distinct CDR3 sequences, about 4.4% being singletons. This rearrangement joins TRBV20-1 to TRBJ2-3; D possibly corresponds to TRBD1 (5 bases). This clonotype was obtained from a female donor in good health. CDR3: CSARGQGDRDTQYF. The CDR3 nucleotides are TGCAGTGCTAGAGGGCAGGGCGATAGAGATACGCAGTATTTT.